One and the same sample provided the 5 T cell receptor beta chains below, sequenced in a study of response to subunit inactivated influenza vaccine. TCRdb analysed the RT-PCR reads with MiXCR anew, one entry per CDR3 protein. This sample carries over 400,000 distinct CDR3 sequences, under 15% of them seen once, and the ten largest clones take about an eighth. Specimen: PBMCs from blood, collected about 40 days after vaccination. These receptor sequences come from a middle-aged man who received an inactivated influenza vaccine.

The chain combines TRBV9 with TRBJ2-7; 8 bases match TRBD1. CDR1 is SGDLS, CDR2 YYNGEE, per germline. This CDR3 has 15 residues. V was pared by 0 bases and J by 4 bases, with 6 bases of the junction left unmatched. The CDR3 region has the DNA TGTGCCAGCAGCGTAGGGACAGGGCTTTCTTACGAGCAGTACTTC. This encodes CASSVGTGLSYEQYF.

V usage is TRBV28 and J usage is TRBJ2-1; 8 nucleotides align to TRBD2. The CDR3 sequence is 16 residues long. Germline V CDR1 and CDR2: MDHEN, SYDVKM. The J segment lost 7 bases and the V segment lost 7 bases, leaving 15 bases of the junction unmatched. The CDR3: CASKDLRRGGLNEQFF. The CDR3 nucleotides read TGTGCCAGCAAGGATTTGCGACGGGGGGGCCTGAATGAGCAGTTCTTC.

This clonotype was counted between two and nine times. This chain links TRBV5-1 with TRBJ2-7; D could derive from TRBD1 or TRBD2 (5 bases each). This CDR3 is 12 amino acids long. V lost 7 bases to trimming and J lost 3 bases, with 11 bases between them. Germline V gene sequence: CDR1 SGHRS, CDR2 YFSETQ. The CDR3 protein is CASGRDGYEQYF. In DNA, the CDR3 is TGCGCCAGCGGAAGGGACGGCTACGAGCAGTACTTC. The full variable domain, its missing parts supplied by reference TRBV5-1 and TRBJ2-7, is KAGVTQTPRYLIKTRGQQVTLSCSPISGHRSVSWYQQTPGQGLQFLFEYFSETQRNKGNFPGRFSGRQFSNSRSEMNVSTLELGDSALYLCASGRDGYEQYFGPGTRLTVT.

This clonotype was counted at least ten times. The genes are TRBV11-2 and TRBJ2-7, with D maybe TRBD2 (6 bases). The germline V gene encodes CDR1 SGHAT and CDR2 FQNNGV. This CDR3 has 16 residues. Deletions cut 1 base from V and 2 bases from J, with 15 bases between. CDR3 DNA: TGTGCCAGCAGCTTAGGTTTCCTGGCGGGGACCTACGAGCAGTACTTC. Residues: CASSLGFLAGTYEQYF.

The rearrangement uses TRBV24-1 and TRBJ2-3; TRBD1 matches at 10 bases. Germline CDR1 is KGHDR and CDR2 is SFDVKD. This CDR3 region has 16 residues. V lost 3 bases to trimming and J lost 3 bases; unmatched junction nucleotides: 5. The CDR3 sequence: CATSDRRQGATDTQYF. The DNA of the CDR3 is TGTGCCACCAGTGATCGCCGACAGGGGGCTACAGATACGCAGTATTTT.